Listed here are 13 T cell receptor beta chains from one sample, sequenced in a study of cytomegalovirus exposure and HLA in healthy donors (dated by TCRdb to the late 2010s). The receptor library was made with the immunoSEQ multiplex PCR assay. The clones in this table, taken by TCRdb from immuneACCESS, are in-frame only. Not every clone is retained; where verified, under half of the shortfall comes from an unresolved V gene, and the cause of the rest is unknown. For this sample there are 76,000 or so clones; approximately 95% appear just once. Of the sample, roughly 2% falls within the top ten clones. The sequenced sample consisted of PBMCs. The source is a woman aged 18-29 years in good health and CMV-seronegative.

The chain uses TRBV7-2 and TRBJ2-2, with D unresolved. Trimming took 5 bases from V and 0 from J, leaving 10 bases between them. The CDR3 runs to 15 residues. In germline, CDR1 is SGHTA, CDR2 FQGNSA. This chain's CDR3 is CASSALETNTGELFF. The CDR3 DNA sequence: TGTGCCAGCAGCGCCCTAGAGACGAACACCGGGGAGCTGTTTTTT.

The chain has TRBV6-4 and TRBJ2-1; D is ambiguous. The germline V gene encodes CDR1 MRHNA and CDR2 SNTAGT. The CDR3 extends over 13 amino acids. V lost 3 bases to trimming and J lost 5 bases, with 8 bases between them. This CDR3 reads CASSESTHNEQFF. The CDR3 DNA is TGTGCCAGCAGTGAGTCTACCCACAATGAGCAGTTCTTC.

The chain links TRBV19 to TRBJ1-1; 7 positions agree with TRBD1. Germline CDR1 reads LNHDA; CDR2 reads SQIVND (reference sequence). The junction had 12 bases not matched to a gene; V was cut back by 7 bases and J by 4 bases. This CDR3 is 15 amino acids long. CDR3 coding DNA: TGTGCCAGTATCTCCCGAGACAGGGTGGGCACTGAAGCTTTCTTT. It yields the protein CASISRDRVGTEAFF.

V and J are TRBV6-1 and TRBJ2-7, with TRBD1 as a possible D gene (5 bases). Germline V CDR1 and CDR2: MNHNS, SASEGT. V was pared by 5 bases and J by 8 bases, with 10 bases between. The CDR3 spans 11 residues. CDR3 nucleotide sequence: TGTGCCAGCAGTTATTCAGGGAAGCAGTACTTC. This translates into CASSYSGKQYF.

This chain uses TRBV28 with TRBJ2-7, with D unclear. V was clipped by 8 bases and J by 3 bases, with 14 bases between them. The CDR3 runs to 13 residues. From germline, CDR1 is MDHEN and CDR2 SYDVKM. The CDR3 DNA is TGTGCCAGCGCCCCTTCGCTACTCTACGAGCAGTACTTC. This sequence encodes CASAPSLLYEQYF.

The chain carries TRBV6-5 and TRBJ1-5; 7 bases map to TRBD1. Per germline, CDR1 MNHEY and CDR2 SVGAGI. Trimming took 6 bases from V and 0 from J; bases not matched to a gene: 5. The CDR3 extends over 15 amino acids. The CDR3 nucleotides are TGTGCCAGCAGCCGGGACAGCTATAGCAATCAGCCCCAGCATTTT. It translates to CASSRDSYSNQPQHF.

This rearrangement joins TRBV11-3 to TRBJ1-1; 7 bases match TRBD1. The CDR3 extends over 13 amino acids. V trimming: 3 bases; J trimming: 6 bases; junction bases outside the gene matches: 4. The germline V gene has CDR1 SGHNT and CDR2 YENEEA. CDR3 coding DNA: TGTGCCAGCAGCTTTTTGGGGACAGCTGAAGCTTTCTTT. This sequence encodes CASSFLGTAEAFF.

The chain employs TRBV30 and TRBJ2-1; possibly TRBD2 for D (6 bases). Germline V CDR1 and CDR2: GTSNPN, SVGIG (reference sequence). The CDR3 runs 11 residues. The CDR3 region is CARTTYNEQFF. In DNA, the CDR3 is TGTGCAAGGACTACCTACAATGAGCAGTTCTTC.

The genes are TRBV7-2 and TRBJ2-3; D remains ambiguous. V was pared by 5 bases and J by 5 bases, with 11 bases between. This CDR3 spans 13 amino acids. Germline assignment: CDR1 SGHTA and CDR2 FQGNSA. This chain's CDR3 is CASSPEVQDTQYF. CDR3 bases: TGTGCCAGCAGCCCAGAGGTCCAAGATACGCAGTATTTT.

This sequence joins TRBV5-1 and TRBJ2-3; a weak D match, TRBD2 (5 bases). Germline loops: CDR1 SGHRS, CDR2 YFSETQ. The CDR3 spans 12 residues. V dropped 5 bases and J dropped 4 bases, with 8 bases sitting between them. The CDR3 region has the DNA TGCGCCAGCAGTGGTAGCGCAGATACGCAGTATTTT. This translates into CASSGSADTQYF.

The CDR3 spells CASSQTPNTEAFF. CDR3 coding DNA: TGTGCCAGCAGCCAGACTCCGAACACTGAAGCTTTCTTT. This chain uses TRBV7-9 with TRBJ1-1, with unresolved D. With 5 bases removed from V and 1 base from J, the gap between germline ends came to 8 bases. Germline V gene lookup returns CDR1 SEHNR and CDR2 FQNEAQ (reference sequence). This CDR3 is 13 amino acids long.

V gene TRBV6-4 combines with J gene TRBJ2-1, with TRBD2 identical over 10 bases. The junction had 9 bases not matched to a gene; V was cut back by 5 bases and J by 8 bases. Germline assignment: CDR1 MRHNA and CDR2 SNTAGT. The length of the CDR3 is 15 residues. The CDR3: CASSKQAGGMDEQFF. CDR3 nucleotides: TGTGCCAGCAGTAAGCAAGCGGGGGGGATGGATGAGCAGTTCTTC.

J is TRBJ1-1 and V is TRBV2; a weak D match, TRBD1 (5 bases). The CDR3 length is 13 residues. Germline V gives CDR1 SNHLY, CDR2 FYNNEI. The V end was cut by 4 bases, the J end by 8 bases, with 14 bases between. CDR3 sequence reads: CASSGTFPKEAFF. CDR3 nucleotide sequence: TGTGCCAGCAGTGGGACATTCCCTAAAGAAGCTTTCTTT.